The 16 T cell receptor beta chains below were found in one sample sequenced in a study of radiation and T cells in renal cell carcinoma. As for treatment: treatment-naive control, cytoreductive nephrectomy. Sequencing was performed with immunoSEQ multiplex PCR; in TCRdb, only in-frame clones are kept and a portion is missing. The sample carries about 15,000 clones, 45% to 70% recorded once. The sample consisted of tumor tissue, taken from a patient whose treatment was nephrectomy without radiotherapy. The receptors were gathered from a man in his fifties with renal cell carcinoma.

The count of this clone is one. The CDR3 DNA sequence: TGTGCTAGTGGTCCCCGGGACTGGCAGTTCTTC. The encoded protein is CASGPRDWQFF. The chain uses TRBV12-5 and TRBJ2-1; maybe TRBD2 (6 bases). Trimming pared 5 bases from V and 12 bases from J, leaving 11 bases between. The CDR3 covers 11 residues. Germline CDR1 is LGHNT and CDR2 is FRNRAP.

V and J are TRBV9 and TRBJ1-5; D is possibly TRBD1 (6 bases). Germline CDR1 SGDLS, CDR2 YYNGEE. The V end was cut by 0 bases, the J end by 1 base, with 8 bases between. The CDR3 has 15 amino acids. The CDR3 sequence is CASSVAGVSNQPQHF. Here the CDR3 DNA reads TGTGCCAGCAGCGTAGCAGGGGTCAGCAATCAGCCCCAGCATTTT.

This rearrangement joins TRBV2 to TRBJ1-3, with D perhaps matching TRBD1 (5 bases). This CDR3 has 14 residues. Germline CDR1 SNHLY, CDR2 FYNNEI. Deletions cut 8 bases from V and 4 bases from J, with 15 bases between. This chain's CDR3 is CASGGWGKGNTIYF. Written as DNA, the CDR3 is TGTGCCAGCGGAGGATGGGGGAAAGGAAACACCATATATTTT. Together with reference TRBV2 and TRBJ1-3, the CDR3 gives the full variable domain: EPEVTQTPSHQVTQMGQEVILRCVPISNHLYFYWYRQILGQKVEFLVSFYNNEISEKSEIFDDQFSVERPDGSNFTLKIRSTKLEDSAMYFCASGGWGKGNTIYFGEGSWLTVV.

The V gene is TRBV25-1, the J gene TRBJ2-2; D not resolved. V shed 3 bases and J shed 0 bases, with 5 bases lying between them. There are 14 residues in the CDR3. CDR1 is MGHDK and CDR2 is SYGVNS in the germline V gene. DNA for the CDR3: TGTGCCAGCAGTGATATCGCGAACACCGGGGAGCTGTTTTTT. Protein product: CASSDIANTGELFF.

The chain joins TRBV27 to TRBJ2-3; 10 nucleotides align to TRBD2. The CDR3 is made up of 13 amino acids. V lost 5 bases and J lost 10; bases outside the gene matches: 6. Germline assignment: CDR1 MNHEY and CDR2 SMNVEV (reference sequence). CDR3 loop: CASSPLLAGAQYF. The DNA of the CDR3 is TGTGCCAGCAGTCCGCTCCTAGCGGGAGCGCAGTATTTT.

The rearrangement links TRBV19 to TRBJ1-1; TRBD1 agrees at 10 bases. The CDR3 has 12 amino acids. Per the germline V gene, CDR1 is LNHDA and CDR2 is SQIVND (reference sequence). V lost 7 bases to trimming and J lost 9 bases; unmatched junction nucleotides: 5. The CDR3 nucleotides read TGTGCCAGTATGCGGGACAGGGGTAAAGCTTTCTTT. Protein product: CASMRDRGKAFF.

In DNA, the CDR3 is TGCGCCAGCAGTGAGTCGTTGGGGAACACTGAAGCTTTCTTT. Protein sequence: CASSESLGNTEAFF. V usage is TRBV10-1 and J usage is TRBJ1-1; D ambiguous. V was trimmed by 0 bases and J by 1 base, leaving 6 bases between them. The germline V gene has CDR1 WNHNN and CDR2 SYGVQD (reference sequence). The CDR3 spans 14 residues.

The rearrangement joins TRBV27 to TRBJ2-7; no clear D gene. Germline V CDR1 and CDR2: MNHEY, SMNVEV (reference sequence). The CDR3 loop spans 14 amino acids. Trimming removed 6 bases at V and 3 bases at J, with 15 bases between. This CDR3 is CASSPYTTHYEQYF. The CDR3 DNA reads as TGTGCCAGCAGCCCCTACACTACTCACTACGAGCAGTACTTC.

This clone occurred a few times. The V and J genes are TRBV19 and TRBJ1-2; tentatively, D is TRBD1 (5 bases). V lost 10 bases, J lost 7 bases, and 19 bases lay in between. The V gene's germline CDR1 is LNHDA and CDR2 SQIVND (reference sequence). CDR3 length: 13 amino acids. CDR3 region: CATAATGTPGYTF. The DNA of the CDR3 is TGTGCCACCGCGGCGACGGGGACCCCTGGCTACACCTTC.

This clone was seen only once. V gene TRBV5-1 combines with J gene TRBJ1-3, with TRBD1 matching 8 bases. The CDR3 contains 15 residues. The germline V gene has CDR1 SGHRS and CDR2 YFSETQ. J lost 2 bases, V lost 3 bases, and 4 bases had no gene match. The DNA for the CDR3 is TGCGCCAGCAGCTCAAGGACAGGGCCTGGAAACACCATATATTTT. Its protein is CASSSRTGPGNTIYF.

The V gene is TRBV2, the J gene TRBJ1-4, with D perhaps TRBD1 (6 bases). Germline CDR1 and CDR2: SNHLY and FYNNEI. This CDR3 contains 15 residues. Trimming took 6 bases from V and 0 from J, leaving 11 bases between them. CDR3 DNA: TGTGCCAGCAGCGAGGACAGAACAACTAATGAAAAACTGTTTTTT. Protein product: CASSEDRTTNEKLFF.

This clone came up once. The gene calls are TRBV2 and TRBJ2-7; no clear D gene. The germline gives CDR1 SNHLY, CDR2 FYNNEI. Trimming took off 4 bases at V and 0 bases at J, with 7 bases between the two ends. There are 13 residues in the CDR3. CDR3 protein: CASSAGNSYEQYF. CDR3 bases: TGTGCCAGCAGTGCAGGTAACTCCTACGAGCAGTACTTC.

The rearrangement joins TRBV7-9 to TRBJ2-1; 11 nucleotides line up with TRBD1. J was trimmed by 6 bases and V by 6 bases; bases with no gene match: 10. The CDR3 spans 16 residues. Per the germline V gene, CDR1 is SEHNR and CDR2 is FQNEAQ (reference sequence). CDR3 in amino acids: CASSLWDRGTLNEQFF. In nucleotides, the CDR3 is TGTGCCAGCAGTCTGTGGGACAGGGGGACCCTCAATGAGCAGTTCTTC.

The J gene is TRBJ1-4, the V gene TRBV5-1; tentative D call: TRBD1 (6 bases). The germline CDR1 and CDR2 sequences are SGHRS and YFSETQ. Trimming took off 0 bases at V and 7 bases at J, with 19 bases between the two ends. CDR3 length: 17 amino acids. The CDR3 is CASSLGEMAGAVEKLFF. CDR3 nucleotide sequence: TGCGCCAGCAGCTTGGGGGAGATGGCAGGGGCGGTTGAAAAACTGTTTTTT.

A few counts support this clone. J is TRBJ2-7 and V is TRBV7-2, with 8 positions matching TRBD2. The V gene's germline CDR1 is SGHTA and CDR2 FQGNSA. The ends lost 1 base at V and 1 base at J; junction bases unmatched: 3. The CDR3 is 15 amino acids. The DNA of the CDR3 is TGTGCCAGCAGCTTAGGACTAGCGCCTTCCTACGAGCAGTACTTC. As protein: CASSLGLAPSYEQYF.

V usage is TRBV4-1 and J usage is TRBJ1-5; TRBD1 matches 7 bases. The V gene end was trimmed by 1 base and the J gene end by 6 bases; junction bases not matched to a gene: 6. CDR1 is MGHRA, CDR2 YSYEKL, per germline. CDR3 length: 15 residues. The CDR3 loop is CASSQGTGDGQPQHF. CDR3 coding DNA: TGCGCCAGCAGCCAAGGTACAGGGGATGGTCAGCCCCAGCATTTT.